The 29 T cell receptor beta chains listed next were all sequenced from one sample in a study of blood T cell repertoires in COVID-19. The protocol was immunoSEQ multiplex PCR, while the TCRdb copy is restricted to in-frame clones and leaves out a portion. The profile shows approximately 220,000 clones, approximately 80% of them singletons. Sequences were obtained from PBMCs or T cells enriched from blood (not recorded which). These receptor sequences come from a woman aged 40 to 49 with acute COVID-19.

This chain connects TRBV19 to TRBJ2-7, with D tentatively TRBD2 (7 bases). The CDR3 is 14 amino acids. The V and J ends lost 7 bases and 2 bases respectively, with 15 bases between them. Germline V CDR1 and CDR2: LNHDA, SQIVND (reference sequence). The CDR3, as DNA: TGTGCCAGTACCCGGGGAGGGGGAGCCTACGAGCAGTACTTC. Protein sequence: CASTRGGGAYEQYF.

V and J are TRBV7-9 and TRBJ1-1; D gene uncertain. Germline V CDR1 and CDR2: SEHNR, FQNEAQ (reference sequence). The CDR3 spans 12 residues. The V and J ends lost 7 bases and 7 bases respectively, with 13 bases between them. The CDR3 sequence is CASTNNGYEAFF. The CDR3 nucleotides are TGTGCCAGCACCAACAACGGGTATGAAGCTTTCTTT.

The chain joins TRBV29-1 to TRBJ2-7; perhaps TRBD1 as D (5 bases). Germline V gene sequence: CDR1 SQVTM, CDR2 ANQGSEA. Trimming left V 3 bases short and J 0 bases short, with 6 bases between. The CDR3 is 12 amino acids. CDR3 in amino acids: CSVDGASYEQYF. As DNA, the CDR3 is TGCAGCGTTGATGGGGCCTCCTACGAGCAGTACTTC.

The chain combines TRBV9 with TRBJ2-2, with 10 bases identical to TRBD2. V was pared by 2 bases and J by 1 base, with 5 bases of the junction left unmatched. The CDR3 has 17 amino acids. Germline CDR1 and CDR2: SGDLS and YYNGEE. DNA for the CDR3: TGTGCCAGCAGCGTGAGATCTAGCGGGGGGAACACCGGGGAGCTGTTTTTT. It encodes CASSVRSSGGNTGELFF.

This rearrangement joins TRBV30 to TRBJ1-3, with a tentative D call TRBD1 (5 bases). Trimming cost V 2 bases and J 0 bases, with 11 bases left between them. This CDR3 has 15 residues. Germline CDR1 reads GTSNPN; CDR2 reads SVGIG (reference sequence). The CDR3 bases are TGTGCCTGGAGTAAGGGGAAGATCTCTGGAAACACCATATATTTT. It codes for CAWSKGKISGNTIYF.

Only a few counts were recorded for this clone. V and J are TRBV10-1 and TRBJ2-1; the D gene is possibly TRBD1 (5 bases). CDR3 size: 16 residues. Trimming stripped 10 bases from V and 8 bases from J, with 27 bases between. Germline V gene data show CDR1 as WNHNN and CDR2 as SYGVQD (reference sequence). The CDR3 region has the DNA TGCGCCATCTCATTCCTCAAACAGGTACTATGGGATGAGCAGTTCTTC. It encodes CAISFLKQVLWDEQFF.

The chain links TRBV4-3 to TRBJ1-2, with 8 bases matching TRBD1. This CDR3 has 15 residues. V lost 0 bases and J lost 3; bases outside the gene matches: 3. Germline loops: CDR1 LGHNA, CDR2 YSLEER. The CDR3 protein is CASSQDVTGDYGYTF. DNA for the CDR3: TGCGCCAGCAGCCAAGATGTGACAGGGGACTATGGCTACACCTTC.

The CDR3 DNA reads as TGTGCCACCAGTGATTTGACTAGCGGAGCCACAGATACGCAGTATTTT. Its protein product is CATSDLTSGATDTQYF. The chain uses TRBV24-1 and TRBJ2-3; 8 bases fit TRBD2. The CDR3 is made up of 16 amino acids. Looked up from germline, CDR1 is KGHDR and CDR2 is SFDVKD. V lost 0 bases, J lost 2 bases, and 3 bases stayed unmatched.

The chain has TRBV13 and TRBJ2-7; possible D gene TRBD2, 5 bases. CDR3 length: 17 amino acids. With 6 bases removed from V and 0 bases from J, the gap between germline ends came to 21 bases. The V gene's germline CDR1 is PRHDT and CDR2 FYEKMQ (reference sequence). The CDR3 is CASSRPAQAVSSYEQYF. Written as DNA, the CDR3 is TGTGCCAGCAGTCGTCCGGCCCAAGCGGTGAGCTCCTACGAGCAGTACTTC.

The chain carries TRBV5-5 and TRBJ1-4; no clear D gene. The CDR3 has 15 amino acids. The V end lost 4 bases, the J end lost 0 bases, and 10 bases lay between the germline ends. Germline V gives CDR1 SGHKS, CDR2 YYEKEE (reference sequence). The CDR3 DNA reads as TGTGCCAGCAGCCATCCCGGGACAACTAATGAAAAACTGTTTTTT. Translated: CASSHPGTTNEKLFF.

The CDR3 here is CAWSLGGVTYEQYF. The CDR3 coding sequence is TGTGCCTGGAGTCTGGGCGGGGTTACCTACGAGCAGTACTTC. This chain connects TRBV30 to TRBJ2-7, with D possibly being TRBD2 (6 bases). CDR3 size: 14 residues. V lost 2 bases and J 2 bases, leaving 13 bases between the germline ends. CDR1 is GTSNPN and CDR2 is SVGIG in the germline V gene (reference sequence).

The rearrangement links TRBV6-2 or TRBV6-3 to TRBJ1-5; 10 nucleotides line up with TRBD1. The CDR3 length is 16 residues. CDR1 MNHEY and CDR2 SVGEGT come from the germline V gene. V shed 3 bases and J 5 bases; nucleotides not matched to a gene: 7. The CDR3 nucleotides are TGTGCCAGCAGTTATGGACGGACAGGGGGGGATCAGCCCCAGCATTTT. It specifies CASSYGRTGGDQPQHF.

The rearrangement joins TRBV3-1 (or the pseudogene TRBV3-2) to TRBJ1-3; D unresolved. This CDR3 comprises 14 residues. Trimming took 2 bases from V and 1 from J, leaving 6 bases between them. CDR1 LGHDT and CDR2 YNNKEL come from the germline V gene (reference sequence). CDR3 DNA sequence: TGTGCCAGCAGCCAAAGCGGTTCTGGAAACACCATATATTTT. This encodes CASSQSGSGNTIYF.

This clone was counted a single time. The chain couples TRBV7-3 to TRBJ2-1; TRBD2 agrees at 7 bases. This CDR3 is 18 amino acids long. Losses at the gene ends were 0 bases for V and 1 base for J; bases not matched to a gene: 9. The germline CDR1 and CDR2 sequences are SGHTA and FQGTGA. CDR3 in amino acids: CASSLTPFWTSSYNEQFF. The DNA of the CDR3 is TGTGCCAGCAGCTTAACCCCTTTCTGGACTAGTTCCTACAATGAGCAGTTCTTC.

The V call is TRBV19, the J call TRBJ1-1, with 12 nucleotides matching TRBD1. V trimming: 4 bases; J trimming: 4 bases; junction bases outside the gene matches: 7. This CDR3 is built from 16 residues. Germline V lookup: CDR1 LNHDA, CDR2 SQIVND (reference sequence). The CDR3 DNA follows: TGTGCCAGTAGTAACCGGGACAGGGGGCCGGGCACTGAAGCTTTCTTT. This gives the protein CASSNRDRGPGTEAFF. Complete variable domain (other parts from reference TRBV19 and TRBJ1-1): DGGITQSPKYLFRKEGQNVTLSCEQNLNHDAMYWYRQDPGQGLRLIYYSQIVNDFQKGDIAEGYSVSREKKESFPLTVTSAQKNPTAFYLCASSNRDRGPGTEAFFGQGTRLTVV.

This rearrangement joins TRBV28 to TRBJ1-2; tentatively, D is TRBD1 (5 bases). Germline CDR1 reads MDHEN; CDR2 reads SYDVKM. This CDR3 region has 13 residues. With 3 bases removed from V and 8 bases from J, the gap between germline ends came to 13 bases. The CDR3 DNA sequence: TGTGCCAGCAGTTTGTCCAGGGCTGTGGGCTACACCTTC. It encodes CASSLSRAVGYTF.

The V gene is TRBV7-2, the J gene TRBJ2-1; TRBD2 agrees at 11 bases. The CDR3 extends over 17 amino acids. Germline V CDR1 and CDR2: SGHTA, FQGNSA. V gave up 4 bases and J gave up 4 bases; unmatched junction bases: 9. CDR3 region: CASSSGTSGGGYNEQFF. CDR3 coding DNA: TGTGCCAGCAGCTCCGGGACTAGCGGAGGGGGTTACAATGAGCAGTTCTTC.

The chain uses TRBV28 and TRBJ2-5; 10 positions match TRBD1. Per germline, CDR1 MDHEN and CDR2 SYDVKM. With V trimmed by 4 bases and J by 7 bases, 15 bases remained unmatched. The CDR3 sequence is 17 residues long. DNA for the CDR3: TGTGCCAGCAGTTCCCCATTCAGACAGGGGGCGAAAGTGACCCAGTACTTC. Protein sequence: CASSSPFRQGAKVTQYF.

The CDR3: CASSSLSLNTEAFF. Here the CDR3 DNA reads TGTGCCAGCAGCTCCTTATCCCTGAACACTGAAGCTTTCTTT. V and J are TRBV7-6 and TRBJ1-1; D gene unclear. CDR1 is SGHVS and CDR2 is FNYEAQ in the germline V gene. Trimming took 4 bases from V and 0 from J, leaving 9 bases between them. There are 14 residues in the CDR3.

V usage is TRBV5-1 and J usage is TRBJ2-7; the D is unclear. CDR1 SGHRS and CDR2 YFSETQ come from the germline V gene. The CDR3 spans 14 residues. V shed 1 base and J shed 2 bases, with 10 bases lying between them. The CDR3 loop reads CASSLSYSAYEQYF. The CDR3 DNA is TGCGCCAGCAGCTTGTCGTACAGTGCCTACGAGCAGTACTTC. Supplemented by reference TRBV5-1 and TRBJ2-7, the full variable domain reads KAGVTQTPRYLIKTRGQQVTLSCSPISGHRSVSWYQQTPGQGLQFLFEYFSETQRNKGNFPGRFSGRQFSNSRSEMNVSTLELGDSALYLCASSLSYSAYEQYFGPGTRLTVT.

The J gene is TRBJ1-5, the V gene TRBV28, with no clear D. Trimming cost V 3 bases and J 2 bases, with 11 bases left between them. CDR3 size: 15 residues. Germline CDR1 is MDHEN and CDR2 is SYDVKM. The CDR3 nucleotides are TGTGCCAGCAGTTTTCTGCAGAACGGCAATCAGCCCCAGCATTTT. Its protein product is CASSFLQNGNQPQHF.

This clone was counted a few times. V usage is TRBV2 and J usage is TRBJ1-5, with 7 bases aligning to TRBD1. The CDR3 contains 15 residues. CDR1 and CDR2 (germline): SNHLY, FYNNEI. V lost 4 bases, J lost 5 bases, and 8 bases stayed unmatched. The chain's CDR3 is CASSGSGGAHQPQHF. CDR3 DNA sequence: TGTGCCAGCAGTGGGTCAGGGGGAGCCCATCAGCCCCAGCATTTT.

This rearrangement joins TRBV5-6 to TRBJ1-2; 9 bases align to TRBD1. Germline CDR1 and CDR2: SGHDT and YYEEEE. This CDR3 is built from 15 residues. V shed 1 base, J shed 2 bases, and the junction held 3 bases outside the gene matches. The CDR3 spells CASSLPGQGNYGYTF. In DNA form, the CDR3 reads TGTGCCAGCAGCTTGCCAGGACAGGGGAACTATGGCTACACCTTC. The full variable domain, its missing parts supplied by reference TRBV5-6 and TRBJ1-2, is DAGVTQSPTHLIKTRGQQVTLRCSPKSGHDTVSWYQQALGQGPQFIFQYYEEEERQRGNFPDRFSGHQFPNYSSELNVNALLLGDSALYLCASSLPGQGNYGYTFGSGTRLTVV.

There are a few counts of this clone. The chain combines TRBV5-1 with TRBJ1-6, with TRBD1 matching 8 bases. V dropped 0 bases and J dropped 10; count of bases not matched to a gene: 6. The CDR3 totals 15 residues. Germline loops: CDR1 SGHRS, CDR2 YFSETQ. CDR3 DNA: TGCGCCAGCAGCTTGGGCCAGGGGGCCAACTCACCCCTCCACTTT. Translated: CASSLGQGANSPLHF.

About this clone itself: This same CDR3 is encoded by further DNA sequences in the sample. V is TRBV7-3 and J is TRBJ2-5; perhaps TRBD2 as D (5 bases). The CDR3 is 13 residues long. Germline CDR1 is SGHTA and CDR2 is FQGTGA. Trimming removed 0 bases at V and 3 bases at J, with 5 bases between. The CDR3 bases are TGTGCCAGCAGCTTAACCGGGGAAGAGACCCAGTACTTC. Encoded protein: CASSLTGEETQYF.

This chain links TRBV11-2 with TRBJ1-2, with TRBD1 identical over 7 bases. Germline assignment: CDR1 SGHAT and CDR2 FQNNGV. The CDR3 spans 14 residues. With V trimmed by 1 base and J by 8 bases, 7 bases remained unmatched. CDR3 bases: TGTGCCAGCAGCTTAGTGCCTCAGGGGGACGGCTACACCTTC. It encodes CASSLVPQGDGYTF.

The gene calls are TRBV19 and TRBJ2-2; 9 nucleotides line up with TRBD1. The CDR3 is made up of 15 amino acids. Trimming cost V 5 bases and J 5 bases; bases outside gene matches: 6. Looked up from germline, CDR1 is LNHDA and CDR2 is SQIVND (reference sequence). The CDR3: CASSGGTGRTGELFF. CDR3 coding DNA: TGTGCCAGTAGTGGGGGGACAGGGCGGACCGGGGAGCTGTTTTTT.

This clone was detected only a few times. This chain links TRBV5-4 with TRBJ1-1, with 10 bases lining up with TRBD1. The CDR3 totals 14 residues. The germline V gene has CDR1 SGHNT and CDR2 YYREEE (reference sequence). J lost 7 bases, V lost 4 bases, and 7 bases had no gene match. The CDR3 here is CASSRTGGGSEAFF. CDR3 nucleotides: TGTGCCAGCAGCCGGACAGGGGGAGGGAGTGAAGCTTTCTTT.

As DNA, the CDR3 is TGTGCCACCAGCAGAGATCTCCCTAGCGGGAGTTTATACGAGCAGTACTTC. Protein sequence: CATSRDLPSGSLYEQYF. This chain links TRBV15 with TRBJ2-7, with 10 bases fitting TRBD2. This CDR3 has 17 amino acids. Germline values: CDR1 LNHNV, CDR2 YYDKDF (reference sequence). V trimming: 0 bases; J trimming: 4 bases; junction bases outside the gene matches: 9.